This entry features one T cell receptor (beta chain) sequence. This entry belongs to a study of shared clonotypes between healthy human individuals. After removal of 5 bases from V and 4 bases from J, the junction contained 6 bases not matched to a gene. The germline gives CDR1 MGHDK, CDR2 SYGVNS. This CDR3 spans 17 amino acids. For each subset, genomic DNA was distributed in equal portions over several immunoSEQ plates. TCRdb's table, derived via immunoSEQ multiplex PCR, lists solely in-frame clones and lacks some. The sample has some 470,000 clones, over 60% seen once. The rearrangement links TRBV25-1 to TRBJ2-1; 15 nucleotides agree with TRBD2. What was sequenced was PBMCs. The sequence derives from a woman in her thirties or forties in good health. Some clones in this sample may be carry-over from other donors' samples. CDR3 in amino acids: CASSYPGLAGGYNEQFF. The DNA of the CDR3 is TGTGCCAGCAGTTACCCTGGACTAGCGGGAGGGTACAATGAGCAGTTCTTC.